These 8 T cell receptor beta chains share one sample of origin, sequenced in a study of cytomegalovirus exposure and HLA in healthy donors. The study ran its PCR with 60 Vbeta and 13 Jbeta primers. TCRdb's copy holds only in-frame clones and misses some; the assay was immunoSEQ multiplex PCR. Of around 190,000 clones in the sample, over 70% were seen once. Sequencing input: PBMCs. These receptors were obtained from a man in his forties in good health and CMV-seropositive.

The chain links TRBV6-5 to TRBJ1-1; TRBD1 matches 9 bases. The CDR3 consists of 15 residues. V trimming: 5 bases; J trimming: 4 bases; junction bases outside the gene matches: 8. Germline V lookup: CDR1 MNHEY, CDR2 SVGAGI. This CDR3 is CASSISDRGGTEAFF. CDR3 nucleotide sequence: TGTGCCAGCAGTATCTCAGACAGGGGGGGCACTGAAGCTTTCTTT.

The genes are TRBV6-5 and TRBJ1-4, with D possibly matching TRBD1 (5 bases). The V end was cut by 5 bases, the J end by 2 bases, with 9 bases between. This CDR3 has 14 residues. Germline-derived CDR1 and CDR2 are MNHEY and SVGAGI. For the CDR3, the DNA is TGTGCCAGCAGTCGGGGGTCGACTAATGAAAAACTGTTTTTT. It is translated as CASSRGSTNEKLFF.

The chain is built from TRBV11-2 and TRBJ2-6; D is unclear. V was trimmed by 5 bases and J by 0 bases, leaving 8 bases between them. Germline V gives CDR1 SGHAT, CDR2 FQNNGV. The CDR3 spans 15 residues. CDR3 in amino acids: CASSRQVSGANVLTF. CDR3 sequence (DNA): TGTGCCAGCAGCCGTCAGGTCTCTGGGGCCAACGTCCTGACTTTC. Supplemented by reference TRBV11-2 and TRBJ2-6, the full variable domain reads EAGVAQSPRYKIIEKRQSVAFWCNPISGHATLYWYQQILGQGPKLLIQFQNNGVVDDSQLPKDRFSAERLKGVDSTLKIQPAKLEDSAVYLCASSRQVSGANVLTFGAGSRLTVL.

This rearrangement joins TRBV5-1 to TRBJ2-3; 9 nucleotides align to TRBD2. The CDR3 contains 17 residues. Germline CDR1 reads SGHRS; CDR2 reads YFSETQ. Trimming removed 0 bases from V and 2 bases from J; junction bases left unmatched: 7. CDR3 nucleotides: TGCGCCAGCAGCTTGGCCGGACTAGCGCCCTTCACAGATACGCAGTATTTT. Translated: CASSLAGLAPFTDTQYF.

This rearrangement joins TRBV10-3 to TRBJ1-1; perhaps TRBD1 as D (5 bases). This CDR3 region has 13 residues. V lost 6 bases and J lost 0, with 8 bases in between. CDR1 and CDR2 (germline): ENHRY, SYGVKD. Written as DNA, the CDR3 is TGTGCCATCAGACAGGACCTGAACACTGAAGCTTTCTTT. Amino acid sequence: CAIRQDLNTEAFF.

The chain combines TRBV27 with TRBJ1-4; D not certain. The CDR3 length is 14 residues. Germline assignment: CDR1 MNHEY and CDR2 SMNVEV (reference sequence). Trimming removed 7 bases at V and 5 bases at J, with 14 bases between. In nucleotides, the CDR3 is TGTGCCAGCACCCCCCTCGGAGAGAATGAAAAACTGTTTTTT. It encodes CASTPLGENEKLFF.

The chain couples TRBV7-9 to TRBJ2-7; D is undetermined. CDR3 size: 16 residues. Germline V gene data show CDR1 as SEHNR and CDR2 as FQNEAQ (reference sequence). V was trimmed by 3 bases and J by 0 bases, leaving 15 bases between them. The CDR3 nucleotides are TGTGCCAGCAGCTTTGCAGTTTCGCAGATCTCCTACGAGCAGTACTTC. It is translated as CASSFAVSQISYEQYF.

This clone has only one observation. V is TRBV23-1 and J is TRBJ2-2; D might be TRBD1 (5 bases). TRBV23-1 counts as an open reading frame of uncertain function. This CDR3 comprises 13 residues. With 7 bases removed from V and 4 bases from J, the gap between germline ends came to 10 bases. This CDR3 reads CASIQGITGELFF. The CDR3 bases are TGCGCCAGCATCCAGGGTATCACCGGGGAGCTGTTTTTT.